These T cell receptor beta chains were read from a single sample in a study of blood T cell repertoires in COVID-19. Clones were sequenced by immunoSEQ multiplex PCR, and TCRdb holds only the in-frame ones, with some missing. Counted here are a few hundred thousand clones, around 80% occurring once; the ten biggest clones make up more than 1.2%. Sequencing was carried out using peripheral blood. All receptors come from a woman in her thirties or forties who had recovered from COVID-19. The conserved cysteine and the conserved F or W are not part of the CDR3 here. D genes are given only for firm matches. Clone size, where shown, is once, few, many, or a class for clones that have expanded.

abundance	v_gene	d_gene	j_gene	CDR3aa
-	TRBV11-2	-	TRBJ1-6	ASSRGSRQTLH
-	TRBV5-4	-	TRBJ2-2	ASSLRHSSGELF
-	TRBV4-3	-	TRBJ1-3	ASSHSGSSGNTIY
-	TRBV29-1	-	TRBJ1-3	SVEVGGSGNTIY
-	TRBV5-6	-	TRBJ2-7	ASSFTTGGSYEQY
-	TRBV27	-	TRBJ1-2	ASSPLHFRDSGNYGYT
-	TRBV6-4	-	TRBJ1-5	ASSEGANQPQH
-	TRBV19	-	TRBJ1-1	ASSIYRNTEAF
-	TRBV6-2/TRBV6-3	TRBD1	TRBJ1-4	ASSSTGTYEKLF
-	TRBV4-2	TRBD1	TRBJ2-7	ASSQLGQATREQY
-	TRBV12-3/TRBV12-4	-	TRBJ2-1	ASSPGSYNEQF
few	TRBV5-1	-	TRBJ1-3	ASSSQGPPGNTIY
-	TRBV5-1	-	TRBJ1-1	ASSEGPGKRGGTEAF
-	TRBV4-2	-	TRBJ2-7	ASSQGGIKNEQY
-	TRBV7-2	-	TRBJ1-5	ASSLERGQPQH
few	TRBV7-8	TRBD1	TRBJ1-5	ASSLMGQGNQPQH
-	TRBV29-1	TRBD1	TRBJ2-7	SVKGQGASYEQY
-	TRBV12-3/TRBV12-4	TRBD1	TRBJ2-1	ASRPTGDEQF
-	TRBV7-2	TRBD2	TRBJ2-3	ASSLRLAGGPDTQY
-	TRBV4-1	-	TRBJ1-2	ASSQPKTGDYGYT
-	TRBV11-3	-	TRBJ1-1	ASSFKTEAF
-	TRBV7-3	TRBD1	TRBJ2-7	ASSLGQNYEQY
once	TRBV3-1/TRBV3-2	-	TRBJ1-1	ASSQVTGNLNTEAF
-	TRBV5-5	-	TRBJ2-1	ASSTTGSSYNEQF
-	TRBV27	-	TRBJ2-2	ASSLAVGRVGGTGELF
-	TRBV10-3	-	TRBJ1-2	AISDWGPYGYT
few	TRBV28	TRBD1	TRBJ1-2	AAYRQGFFYGYT
-	TRBV6-5	TRBD1	TRBJ1-5	ASSYGGQGNQPQH
-	TRBV6-4	-	TRBJ1-1	ASKKSIGNTEAF
-	TRBV12-3/TRBV12-4	-	TRBJ2-5	ASSSTGGETQY
-	TRBV25-1	-	TRBJ2-7	AGVVEGFGVEQY
-	TRBV19	TRBD2	TRBJ2-1	ASSTPGLAGGPNEQF
-	TRBV7-9	-	TRBJ2-3	ASSFSVSTDTQY
once	TRBV19	-	TRBJ1-1	ASSNSPGFVNTEAF
once	TRBV5-4	-	TRBJ2-3	ASSLVVGGGVTDTQY
few	TRBV7-6	TRBD1	TRBJ2-3	ASSLLGSTGGTDTQY
-	TRBV5-1	-	TRBJ2-1	ASSHGYGGPSYNEQF
-	TRBV30	-	TRBJ2-5	AWDRGAAKTQY
-	TRBV29-1	TRBD2	TRBJ2-1	SVEEPSGWRGEQF
-	TRBV18	-	TRBJ2-3	ASSVTGNTDTQY
few	TRBV7-2	TRBD2	TRBJ2-7	ASSSGASGASYEQY
few	TRBV2	TRBD1	TRBJ2-6	ASSDEGASSGANVLT
-	TRBV2	-	TRBJ1-5	ASSAQGNSNQPQH
few	TRBV21-1	-	TRBJ1-6	ASSKECGTLGVNHNSPLH
-	TRBV28	-	TRBJ2-3	ASSSHVGRTDTQY
-	TRBV5-6	TRBD1	TRBJ2-7	ASSFRQGISYEQY
-	TRBV5-1	TRBD2	TRBJ2-3	ASSLPRAGGTDTQY